This note documents a single T cell receptor beta chain sequence. These data belong to a study of blood T cell repertoires in COVID-19. Study information: The origin of the acute and convalescent COVID-19 samples was the United States, Italy and Spain.

The CDR3 consists of 14 residues. Germline V gives CDR1 SGDLS, CDR2 YYNGEE. V lost 3 bases to trimming and J lost 3 bases, with 12 bases between them. TCRdb's copy holds only in-frame clones and misses some; the assay was immunoSEQ multiplex PCR. The sample holds a few hundred thousand clones; approximately 87% are singletons and the top ten take approximately 7.8%. The V gene is TRBV9, the J gene TRBJ1-1, with D perhaps matching TRBD1 (6 bases). The sequence was collected from a woman aged 50 to 60 who had recovered from COVID-19. What was sequenced was peripheral blood. The CDR3 DNA reads TGTGCCAGCAGCGGACCTGGGACATACACTGAAGCTTTCTTT. Residues: CASSGPGTYTEAFF. Together with reference TRBV9 and TRBJ1-1, the CDR3 gives the full variable domain: DSGVTQTPKHLITATGQRVTLRCSPRSGDLSVYWYQQSLDQGLQFLIQYYNGEERAKGNILERFSAQQFPDLHSELNLSSLELGDSALYFCASSGPGTYTEAFFGQGTRLTVV.